This TCR beta chain was captured by sequencing in a study of T cells in Graves' hyperthyroidism and ophthalmopathy. Study as a whole: Peripheral blood specimens were obtained at initial diagnosis, prior to any treatment.

This clonotype was recorded a few times. It was RNA transcripts that yielded the amplified TCR beta CDR3 regions. Initially, a first-round RT-PCR of the TCR CDR3 employed the HTBI primer set. MiXCR was run by TCRdb on the multiplex PCR reads, yielding one entry per CDR3 protein. The repertoire consists of some 560,000 distinct CDR3 sequences, with approximately 14% occurring once and the leading ten covering over 11%. Germline loops: CDR1 SGDLS, CDR2 YYNGEE. The CDR3 runs to 16 residues. V shed 4 bases and J 5 bases; nucleotides not matched to a gene: 11. Those patients with uncontrolled infection, other autoimmune disease, pregnancy or lactation were excluded. Every diagnosis used clinical symptoms, serum thyroxine and TRAb, thyroid ultrasound and orbital computed tomography. Each 10 ml fresh peripheral blood draw supplied the PBMCs.

Specimen: blood. This clonotype originated in a woman aged 40-49 years with Graves' hyperthyroidism. V and J are TRBV9 and TRBJ2-3; 9 bases map to TRBD2. CDR3 residues: CASSPTTAGGLDTQYF. The CDR3 DNA reads as TGTGCCAGCAGCCCTACGACGGCGGGAGGGTTAGATACGCAGTATTTT.